These 27 T cell receptor beta chains share one sample of origin, sequenced in a study of cytomegalovirus exposure and HLA in healthy donors. TCRdb's table, derived via immunoSEQ multiplex PCR, lists solely in-frame clones and lacks some. The table has a few hundred thousand clones, roughly 90% seen once; the top ten hold over 0.85%. The specimen was PBMCs. These receptors all come from a woman aged 18-29 years in good health and CMV-seronegative.

The chain is built from TRBV27 and TRBJ1-4, with 12 positions matching TRBD1. Germline values: CDR1 MNHEY, CDR2 SMNVEV (reference sequence). V gave up 8 bases and J gave up 8 bases; unmatched junction bases: 12. This CDR3 is 16 amino acids long. The CDR3, as DNA: TGTGCCAGCGCATGGGGGACAGGGGGCGTTGTGGAAAAACTGTTTTTT. It codes for CASAWGTGGVVEKLFF.

V and J are TRBV7-2 and TRBJ2-2; the D gene is possibly TRBD1 (6 bases). CDR1 is SGHTA, CDR2 FQGNSA, per germline. V was shortened by 5 bases and J by 6 bases, with 22 bases between the two germline ends. This CDR3 is built from 17 residues. The CDR3 DNA follows: TGTGCCAGCAGCGAGTCTCTCTGGGGGCTAGGTTCCGGGGAGCTGTTTTTT. Residues: CASSESLWGLGSGELFF.

This chain joins TRBV7-6 and TRBJ1-1, with TRBD1 matching 8 bases. In germline, CDR1 is SGHVS, CDR2 FNYEAQ. This CDR3 has 16 residues. Germline trimming cut 1 base from V and 6 bases from J; bases unmatched to any gene: 10. CDR3 residues: CASSLDTRTGSPEAFF. The CDR3 region has the DNA TGTGCCAGCAGCTTAGATACCAGGACAGGGTCTCCTGAAGCTTTCTTT.

This clone has only one observation. The chain is built from TRBV4-2 and TRBJ1-1, with 8 bases that match TRBD1. CDR1 is LGHNA and CDR2 is YNFKEQ in the germline V gene. This CDR3 has 13 residues. V lost 6 bases to trimming and J lost 4 bases; unmatched junction nucleotides: 4. For the CDR3, the DNA is TGTGCCAGCAGTCGGGACAGGATCACTGAAGCTTTCTTT. Translated, it gives CASSRDRITEAFF.

The CDR3 DNA is TGTGCCAGCGCTACAGCGGGAGTGTCCTACAATGAGCAGTTCTTC. Translated, it gives CASATAGVSYNEQFF. The gene calls are TRBV27 and TRBJ2-1; 8 bases are a match to TRBD2. This CDR3 comprises 15 residues. CDR1 and CDR2 from the germline V gene are MNHEY and SMNVEV (reference sequence). V dropped 8 bases and J dropped 1; count of bases not matched to a gene: 7.

The genes are TRBV7-3 and TRBJ2-2; D gene unclear. The CDR3 contains 14 residues. V shed 5 bases and J shed 5 bases, with 12 bases lying between them. The germline V gene has CDR1 SGHTA and CDR2 FQGTGA. The CDR3 protein is CASSIQSRTGELFF. The CDR3 DNA follows: TGTGCCAGCAGCATACAGTCACGTACCGGGGAGCTGTTTTTT.

This chain joins TRBV28 and TRBJ2-7; perhaps TRBD2 as D (6 bases). The V end lost 2 bases, the J end lost 2 bases, and 13 bases lay between the germline ends. Germline assignment: CDR1 MDHEN and CDR2 SYDVKM. This CDR3 spans 15 amino acids. Written as DNA, the CDR3 is TGTGCCAGCAGTTTAATCGGGGGACCACCCTACGAGCAGTACTTC. This sequence encodes CASSLIGGPPYEQYF. Together with reference TRBV28 and TRBJ2-7, the CDR3 gives the full variable domain: DVKVTQSSRYLVKRTGEKVFLECVQDMDHENMFWYRQDPGLGLRLIYFSYDVKMKEKGDIPEGYSVSREKKERFSLILESASTNQTSMYLCASSLIGGPPYEQYFGPGTRLTVT.

The chain's CDR3 is CASSIRSGNKLGEQYF. CDR3 in DNA: TGTGCCAGTAGTATCCGTTCAGGGAATAAGCTCGGCGAGCAGTACTTC. J is TRBJ2-7 and V is TRBV19, with a possible D match to TRBD1 (5 bases). CDR3 length: 16 residues. V lost 3 bases, J lost 6 bases, and 21 bases lay in between. Germline V gene sequence: CDR1 LNHDA, CDR2 SQIVND (reference sequence). The variable domain in full, completed from reference TRBV19 and TRBJ2-7, reads DGGITQSPKYLFRKEGQNVTLSCEQNLNHDAMYWYRQDPGQGLRLIYYSQIVNDFQKGDIAEGYSVSREKKESFPLTVTSAQKNPTAFYLCASSIRSGNKLGEQYFGPGTRLTVT.

This clone appeared a single time. CDR3 sequence reads: CASSYSSHTEAFF. As DNA, the CDR3 is TGTGCCAGCAGTTACTCGAGTCACACTGAAGCTTTCTTT. The chain has TRBV6-5 and TRBJ1-1; D unresolved. The germline V gene has CDR1 MNHEY and CDR2 SVGAGI. This CDR3 has 13 amino acids. V was trimmed by 0 bases and J by 3 bases, leaving 5 bases between them.

The J gene is TRBJ2-7, the V gene TRBV28; 10 bases are a match to TRBD2. The ends lost 6 bases at V and 3 bases at J; junction bases unmatched: 8. Germline V lookup: CDR1 MDHEN, CDR2 SYDVKM. The CDR3 is made up of 15 amino acids. The DNA for the CDR3 is TGTGCCAGCAGCTTAGCCGGGACTAGCGTCTACGAGCAGTACTTC. This sequence encodes CASSLAGTSVYEQYF.

The J gene is TRBJ1-4, the V gene TRBV9; TRBD1 is a possible D gene (6 bases). The CDR3 spans 15 residues. Germline V CDR1 and CDR2: SGDLS, YYNGEE. V gave up 4 bases and J gave up 2 bases, with 12 bases separating them. This chain's CDR3 is CASSSGGSTNEKLFF. CDR3 DNA sequence: TGTGCCAGCAGCTCTGGGGGCTCCACTAATGAAAAACTGTTTTTT. Using reference TRBV9 and TRBJ1-4 for the parts outside the CDR3, the full variable domain is DSGVTQTPKHLITATGQRVTLRCSPRSGDLSVYWYQQSLDQGLQFLIQYYNGEERAKGNILERFSAQQFPDLHSELNLSSLELGDSALYFCASSSGGSTNEKLFFGSGTQLSVL.

This chain joins TRBV28 and TRBJ2-7; 11 bases agree with TRBD1. The V gene's germline CDR1 is MDHEN and CDR2 SYDVKM. Unmatched junction bases numbered 2, after V lost 2 bases and J lost 2 bases. The CDR3 contains 15 residues. The CDR3 DNA is TGTGCCAGCAGTTTAGGACAGGGGGCCCCCTACGAGCAGTACTTC. It yields the protein CASSLGQGAPYEQYF.

The rearrangement links TRBV5-4 to TRBJ2-1; D is perhaps TRBD2 (5 bases). Trimming pared 3 bases from V and 2 bases from J, leaving 9 bases between. The germline CDR1 and CDR2 sequences are SGHNT and YYREEE (reference sequence). This CDR3 has 14 residues. The CDR3 loop reads CASSYGKAYNEQFF. CDR3 nucleotides: TGTGCCAGCAGCTACGGGAAAGCCTACAATGAGCAGTTCTTC.

This rearrangement joins TRBV28 to TRBJ2-7; TRBD2 aligns across 7 bases. Losses at the gene ends were 1 base for V and 0 bases for J; bases not matched to a gene: 3. The CDR3 spans 15 residues. Germline V gene lookup returns CDR1 MDHEN and CDR2 SYDVKM. CDR3 nucleotide sequence: TGTGCCAGCAGTTTATACGGGAGGAGCTCCTACGAGCAGTACTTC. This gives the protein CASSLYGRSSYEQYF.

V is TRBV5-1 and J is TRBJ2-1; 10 bases fit TRBD1. Germline-derived CDR1 and CDR2 are SGHRS and YFSETQ. Unmatched junction bases numbered 14, after V lost 3 bases and J lost 8 bases. This CDR3 spans 17 amino acids. DNA for the CDR3: TGCGCCAGCAGCTACTATAAGGGGACAGGGGCCGTCGATGAGCAGTTCTTC. Its protein product is CASSYYKGTGAVDEQFF.

This chain uses TRBV11-2 with TRBJ1-2; 9 nucleotides agree with TRBD1. Germline CDR1 and CDR2: SGHAT and FQNNGV. V dropped 1 base and J dropped 5; count of bases not matched to a gene: 17. CDR3 length: 19 amino acids. CDR3 amino acids: CASSLGRRTGALLSYGYTF. As DNA, the CDR3 is TGTGCCAGCAGCTTAGGTCGTCGGACAGGGGCCCTACTGTCATATGGCTACACCTTC.

V and J are TRBV13 and TRBJ2-3; 7 bases align to TRBD2. The trim removed 4 bases at V and 4 bases at J, leaving 11 bases unmatched. In germline, CDR1 is PRHDT, CDR2 FYEKMQ (reference sequence). This CDR3 region has 16 residues. CDR3 bases: TGTGCCAGCAGCTCCCTGGCGGGAGCTCATGCAGATACGCAGTATTTT. Its translation is CASSSLAGAHADTQYF.

J is TRBJ1-5 and V is TRBV6-1, with D hard to call. V lost 2 bases, J lost 4 bases, and 12 bases lay in between. Germline V CDR1 and CDR2: MNHNS, SASEGT. The CDR3 consists of 15 residues. Here the CDR3 reads CASSENLNLNQPQHF. The CDR3 DNA reads as TGTGCCAGCAGTGAAAACCTAAACTTAAATCAGCCCCAGCATTTT.

V usage is TRBV15 and J usage is TRBJ2-3; 9 bases align to TRBD1. V trimming: 0 bases; J trimming: 5 bases; junction bases outside the gene matches: 6. Germline CDR1 reads LNHNV; CDR2 reads YYDKDF (reference sequence). The CDR3 covers 16 residues. CDR3 in DNA: TGTGCCACCAGCAGAGAAACAGGGGGCGGTGTAGATACGCAGTATTTT. Protein: CATSRETGGGVDTQYF.

CDR3 DNA sequence: TGCGCCAGCAGCCCGCTGGCGGGACCATGGGAGACCCAGTACTTC. Amino acids: CASSPLAGPWETQYF. This chain uses TRBV5-1 with TRBJ2-5, with a weak D call TRBD2 (6 bases). The V gene lost 4 bases and the J gene lost 5 bases, with 18 bases spanning the gap. This CDR3 region has 15 residues. The germline V gene has CDR1 SGHRS and CDR2 YFSETQ.

The CDR3 region is CASSLAGGNEQYF. CDR3 DNA sequence: TGTGCCAGCAGCTTAGCGGGAGGGAACGAGCAGTACTTC. The genes are TRBV7-6 and TRBJ2-7; TRBD2 matches 7 bases. Trimming at V came to 0 bases and at J to 5 bases, leaving 1 base not matched to a gene. Germline V lookup: CDR1 SGHVS, CDR2 FNYEAQ. CDR3 length equals 13 residues.

This chain connects TRBV6-1 to TRBJ2-5; 9 nucleotides agree with TRBD1. The V segment lost 4 bases and the J segment 5 bases; nucleotides outside the gene matches: 5. Germline-derived CDR1 and CDR2 are MNHNS and SASEGT. The CDR3 extends over 14 amino acids. The CDR3 sequence is CASSGTGAHETQYF. The CDR3 DNA reads TGTGCCAGCAGTGGGACAGGGGCGCACGAGACCCAGTACTTC.

The chain is built from TRBV6-5 and TRBJ2-7, with 13 bases lining up with TRBD2. V shed 2 bases, J shed 2 bases, and the junction held 3 bases outside the gene matches. The V gene's germline CDR1 is MNHEY and CDR2 SVGAGI. This CDR3 region has 16 residues. CDR3 nucleotide sequence: TGTGCCAGCAGTTACCCGGGGACTAGCGGGACCTACGAGCAGTACTTC. Protein sequence: CASSYPGTSGTYEQYF.

This clone was recorded only once. CDR3 in amino acids: CASSFLTPGIHNEQFF. DNA for the CDR3: TGTGCCAGTAGTTTCTTAACACCAGGGATTCACAATGAGCAGTTCTTC. This rearrangement joins TRBV19 to TRBJ2-1, with TRBD1 as a possible D gene (5 bases). V gave up 5 bases and J gave up 5 bases, with 19 bases separating them. This CDR3 spans 16 amino acids. CDR1 is LNHDA, CDR2 SQIVND, per germline (reference sequence).

This chain connects TRBV6-5 to TRBJ1-2; D is uncertain. The V end lost 5 bases, the J end lost 1 base, and 8 bases lay between the germline ends. Germline V lookup: CDR1 MNHEY, CDR2 SVGAGI. This CDR3 is built from 13 residues. The CDR3 nucleotides are TGTGCCAGCAGTGCCGGAGATAACTATGGCTACACCTTC. Its translation is CASSAGDNYGYTF.

The V call is TRBV30, the J call TRBJ2-3; D gene ambiguous. V lost 0 bases to trimming and J lost 5 bases, with 9 bases between them. Germline assignment: CDR1 GTSNPN and CDR2 SVGIG (reference sequence). The CDR3 covers 13 residues. Here the CDR3 reads CAWSVAVRDTQYF. CDR3 nucleotides: TGTGCCTGGAGTGTCGCAGTACGAGATACGCAGTATTTT.

The chain uses TRBV29-1 and TRBJ2-7; 10 nucleotides line up with TRBD1. The CDR3 contains 16 residues. Unmatched junction bases numbered 16, after V lost 7 bases and J lost 4 bases. Germline CDR1 reads SQVTM; CDR2 reads ANQGSEA. CDR3 in amino acids: CSALARDRGLLYEQYF. CDR3 in DNA: TGCAGCGCCCTTGCCCGTGACAGGGGGCTTTTGTACGAGCAGTACTTC.